The T cell receptor beta chain under discussion was sequenced for a study of cytomegalovirus exposure and HLA in healthy donors. Trimming cost V 4 bases and J 5 bases; bases outside gene matches: 14. This CDR3 region has 19 residues. In germline, CDR1 is SGHTA, CDR2 FQGNSA. Researchers ran the PCR with 60 Vbeta and 13 Jbeta primers. The protocol was immunoSEQ multiplex PCR, while the TCRdb copy is restricted to in-frame clones and leaves out a portion. The profile shows 100,000 to 150,000 clones, about 73% of them singletons. The chain joins TRBV7-2 to TRBJ2-5, with 15 positions matching TRBD2. Sequencing used PBMCs. The receptor was isolated from a woman between 45 and 65 years old in good health and CMV-seropositive. This CDR3 is CASSSSSGLAGGRRETQYF. CDR3 DNA sequence: TGTGCCAGCAGCTCCTCCTCGGGACTAGCGGGGGGCCGGCGGGAGACCCAGTACTTC.